A selection of T cell receptor beta chains follows, all from one sample in a study of T cells in tumors after PD-1 blockade. TCRdb's copy holds only in-frame clones and misses some; the assay was immunoSEQ multiplex PCR. The sample carries some 48,000 clones, roughly 79% recorded once. Source: PBMCs, taken before anti-PD-1 treatment. Receptor source: a human donor with basal cell carcinoma. Each CDR3 is given with its conserved first and last residue. Each record gives: V gene, D gene, clone size, J gene, CDR3 protein, CDR3 DNA. D genes are given only for firm matches. Rows may omit the clone size; those that give it use once, few, many or a size class.

TRBV18	NA	once	TRBJ2-5	CASSPRQETQYF	TGTGCCAGCTCACCACGTCAAGAGACCCAGTACTTC
TRBV19	TRBD2	NA	TRBJ2-2	CASRRTSGTGELFF	TGTGCCAGTAGGCGGACTAGCGGAACCGGGGAGCTGTTTTTT
TRBV5-4	NA	NA	TRBJ1-1	CASRPGGTTEAFF	TGTGCCAGCAGGCCGGGGGGGACGACTGAAGCTTTCTTT
TRBV4-1	TRBD1	NA	TRBJ2-4	CASSQEQRQGGQYF	TGCGCCAGCAGCCAAGAACAGAGACAGGGGGGTCAGTACTTC
TRBV29-1	NA	NA	TRBJ1-1	CSVGHTNTEAFF	TGCAGCGTTGGACACACTAACACTGAAGCTTTCTTT
TRBV15	NA	NA	TRBJ2-5	CATSRDSGAGETQYF	TGTGCCACCAGCAGAGATTCAGGGGCGGGGGAGACCCAGTACTTC
TRBV29-1	NA	NA	TRBJ1-1	CSVDRAVNTEAFF	TGCAGCGTTGATCGCGCGGTGAACACTGAAGCTTTCTTT
TRBV30	NA	few	TRBJ1-2	CAWSKDSVNYGYTF	TGTGCCTGGAGTAAGGACTCAGTAAACTATGGCTACACCTTC
TRBV2	NA	NA	TRBJ2-7	CASTGRPNEQYF	TGTGCCAGCACGGGCAGGCCGAACGAGCAGTACTTC
TRBV28	NA	NA	TRBJ1-1	CASSTPLSRGATEAFF	TGTGCCAGCAGTACCCCCCTCTCGCGGGGGGCCACTGAAGCTTTCTTT
TRBV3-1/TRBV3-2	TRBD1	NA	TRBJ2-2	CASSPRDRHTGELFF	TGTGCCAGCAGCCCGAGGGACAGACACACCGGGGAGCTGTTTTTT
TRBV28	TRBD1	once	TRBJ2-7	CASIPRDSLYEQYF	TGTGCCAGCATTCCCAGGGACAGCCTCTACGAGCAGTACTTC
TRBV24-1	NA	NA	TRBJ2-6	CATSDSSGANVLTF	TGTGCCACCAGTGATAGCTCTGGGGCCAACGTCCTGACTTTC
TRBV7-9	NA	NA	TRBJ1-1	CASSPGRGRDTEAFF	TGTGCCAGCAGCCCCGGACGGGGGCGGGACACTGAAGCTTTCTTT
TRBV19	NA	NA	TRBJ1-2	CASTPSGVNYGYTF	TGTGCCAGTACCCCATCCGGGGTTAACTATGGCTACACCTTC
TRBV28	NA	NA	TRBJ2-5	CASSLRGSPRTQYF	TGTGCCAGCAGTTTACGGGGGAGCCCCCGGACCCAGTACTTC
TRBV2	NA	NA	TRBJ1-1	CASRRTYMNTEAFF	TGTGCCAGCAGGCGGACGTATATGAACACTGAAGCTTTCTTT
TRBV7-2	TRBD1	NA	TRBJ1-6	CASSLAQGWRYNSPLHF	TGTGCCAGCAGCTTAGCACAGGGGTGGCGGTATAATTCACCCCTCCACTTT
TRBV11-3	NA	medium-sized	TRBJ2-3	CASSLTSSTDTQYF	TGTGCCAGCAGCTTGACGTCTAGCACAGATACGCAGTATTTT
TRBV5-1	TRBD1	NA	TRBJ1-1	CASSLGQGAVGTEAFF	TGCGCCAGCAGCTTAGGACAGGGGGCGGTTGGAACTGAAGCTTTCTTT
TRBV6-5	TRBD1	NA	TRBJ1-5	CASRNSGQLNQPQHF	TGTGCCAGCAGAAACTCGGGACAGCTCAATCAGCCCCAGCATTTT
TRBV9	NA	NA	TRBJ1-5	CASSGTMDGPQHF	TGTGCCAGCAGCGGTACAATGGATGGGCCCCAGCATTTT
TRBV7-2	TRBD1	NA	TRBJ1-2	CASTLNRGPYGYTF	TGTGCCAGCACCCTTAACAGGGGACCCTATGGCTACACCTTC
TRBV5-5	TRBD1	NA	TRBJ2-2	CASSSRTGGGDTGELFF	TGTGCCAGCAGCTCCCGGACAGGGGGCGGTGACACCGGGGAGCTGTTTTTT
TRBV3-1/TRBV3-2	NA	NA	TRBJ1-2	CASSPLPQHYGYTF	TGTGCCAGCAGCCCACTCCCCCAGCACTATGGCTACACCTTC
TRBV27	TRBD1	NA	TRBJ2-1	CASSLGTGYNEQFF	TGTGCCAGCAGTTTGGGGACAGGGTACAATGAGCAGTTCTTC
TRBV20-1	NA	NA	TRBJ1-4	CSASGRAYEKLFF	TGCAGTGCTAGTGGCAGGGCTTATGAAAAACTGTTTTTT
TRBV9	NA	NA	TRBJ2-6	CASSARVAPSGANVLTF	TGTGCCAGCAGCGCCCGTGTCGCTCCCTCTGGGGCCAACGTCCTGACTTTC
TRBV5-4	TRBD2	NA	TRBJ2-5	CASSPGLAGAGETQYF	TGTGCCAGCAGCCCGGGACTAGCGGGGGCGGGAGAGACCCAGTACTTC
TRBV10-3	NA	NA	TRBJ2-5	CAISGSLDGETQYF	TGTGCCATCAGTGGGTCTCTGGATGGGGAGACCCAGTACTTC
TRBV2	TRBD2	NA	TRBJ2-3	CASRRGGMVDTQYF	TGTGCCAGCAGACGGGGGGGCATGGTAGATACGCAGTATTTT
TRBV7-2	TRBD1	NA	TRBJ2-5	CASSLTGVRETQYF	TGTGCCAGCAGCCTGACAGGGGTGAGAGAGACCCAGTACTTC
TRBV28	TRBD1	NA	TRBJ1-1	CAGGTGGSAMEAFF	TGTGCCGGAGGGACAGGGGGATCGGCCATGGAAGCTTTCTTT
TRBV10-1	NA	NA	TRBJ1-1	CASKGSNTEAFF	TGCGCGTCTAAGGGAAGTAACACTGAAGCTTTCTTT
TRBV2	NA	NA	TRBJ1-1	CASSSDGRSNTEAFF	TGTGCCAGCAGTTCCGACGGACGGTCGAACACTGAAGCTTTCTTT